Listed below are T cell receptor beta chains from one sample, sequenced in a study of regulatory T cells in long-lasting Graves disease. TCRdb reanalysed the multiplex PCR reads using MiXCR and keeps one entry per CDR3 protein. The sample has about 420,000 distinct CDR3 sequences; about a sixth are singletons. Separately, the same data were catalogued under a study of T cells in Graves' hyperthyroidism and ophthalmopathy.

The sequenced sample was peripheral blood mononuclear cells (PBMCs), obtained at new diagnosis, from a patient treated with antithyroid drugs. The receptors here all came from a woman between 18 and 29 years old with Graves disease. Each CDR3 is given with its conserved first and last residue. D genes are given only for firm matches. Expanded clones get a size class; other rows say once, few or many, or leave the size out.

abundance	d_gene	j_gene	v_gene	CDR3nt	CDR3aa
.	.	TRBJ1-2	TRBV30	TGTGCCTGGAGTGGGGATACCCCTGGCTACACCTTC	CAWSGDTPGYTF
few	TRBD2	TRBJ2-2	TRBV6-1	TGTGCCAGCAGCCGGAGCGGGAGGGCCGATATCGGGGAGCTGTTTTTT	CASSRSGRADIGELFF
many	.	TRBJ1-3	TRBV12-3/TRBV12-4	TGTGCCAGCAGTTTAATTGGAAACACCATATATTTT	CASSLIGNTIYF
many	TRBD2	TRBJ2-5	TRBV7-2	TGTGCCAGCAGCAACAGCCTGCTAGCGGGAGGAGAGACCCAGTACTTC	CASSNSLLAGGETQYF
many	.	TRBJ1-1	TRBV6-2/TRBV6-3	TGTGCCAGCAGTTATGGGCGGATGAACACTGAAGCTTTCTTT	CASSYGRMNTEAFF
many	TRBD2	TRBJ2-3	TRBV7-8	TGTGCCAGCAGCTTAGTCGGCGGGAGAATGGATACGCAGTATTTT	CASSLVGGRMDTQYF
.	.	TRBJ1-4	TRBV20-1	TGCAGTGCTAGTAAAGCCCGGTTTGGAGCTAATGAAAAACTGTTTTTT	CSASKARFGANEKLFF
many	TRBD1	TRBJ2-7	TRBV6-7	TGTGCCAGCAGCTTAGGACAGGAGGAAAACGAGCAGTACTTC	CASSLGQEENEQYF
.	TRBD2	TRBJ2-1	TRBV20-1	TGCAGTGCTAGAGAGGCTAGCGGGAGCTCCTACAATGAGCAGTTCTTC	CSAREASGSSYNEQFF
.	.	TRBJ2-2	TRBV29-1	TGCAGCGTTGAAGATCGGCGGGGAAACACCGGGGAGCTGTTTTTT	CSVEDRRGNTGELFF
.	TRBD1	TRBJ2-1	TRBV10-3	TGTGCGTCCCGGGACAGTCTCTACAATGAGCAGTTCTTC	CASRDSLYNEQFF
few	.	TRBJ2-2	TRBV5-1	TGCGCCAGCAGCTTGGAACGGCCGAACACCGGGGAGCTGTTTTTT	CASSLERPNTGELFF
.	TRBD1	TRBJ1-2	TRBV3-1	TGTGCCAGCAGGATTATCCGGGACAGCCTCCCTTTGGGCTACACCTTC	CASRIIRDSLPLGYTF
few	TRBD1	TRBJ2-2	TRBV4-1	TGCGCCAGCAGCCATAGGGACAGGGGGAACGGGGAGCTGTTTTTT	CASSHRDRGNGELFF
many	.	TRBJ2-5	TRBV7-9	TGTGCCAGCAGCCGTGGAGAGACCCAGTACTTC	CASSRGETQYF
.	.	TRBJ2-1	TRBV4-3	TGCGCCAGCAGCCAAGATCGGGGGTACGATGAGCAGTTCTTC	CASSQDRGYDEQFF
many	.	TRBJ1-3	TRBV28	TGTGCCAGCAGTTTAGGGGGTGGCTCTGGAAACACCATATATTTT	CASSLGGGSGNTIYF
many	.	TRBJ2-1	TRBV12-3/TRBV12-4	TGTGCCAGCATCTATCGAGACAGTGCTTTCAATGAGCAGTTCTTC	CASIYRDSAFNEQFF
.	.	TRBJ1-5	TRBV6-2/TRBV6-3	TGTGCCAGCAGTTACGATAGGGACCCTAATCAGCCCCAGCATTTT	CASSYDRDPNQPQHF
many	TRBD1	TRBJ2-7	TRBV20-1	TGCAGTGCCCCAGGGGGTTCAGCCTACGAGCAGTACTTC	CSAPGGSAYEQYF
many	.	TRBJ2-7	TRBV6-4	TGTGCCAGCAGTTACTCGAGTGCAGAGTTCTACGAGCAGTACTTC	CASSYSSAEFYEQYF
few	.	TRBJ2-5	TRBV24-1	TGTGCCACCAGTCAGGCCAATCAAGAGACCCAGTACTTC	CATSQANQETQYF
few	TRBD2	TRBJ2-1	TRBV15	TGTGCCACCAGCATCGGGGCCTTAGCGGGAGATGAGCAGTTCTTC	CATSIGALAGDEQFF
.	TRBD1	TRBJ1-3	TRBV12-3/TRBV12-4	TGTGCCAGCAAAACGACAGGGGCCAACACCATATATTTT	CASKTTGANTIYF
.	.	TRBJ2-1	TRBV5-1	TGCGCCAGCAGCTTGGACGACTACCACTCCTACAATGAGCAGTTCTTC	CASSLDDYHSYNEQFF
.	.	TRBJ2-5	TRBV7-2	TGTGCCAGCAGCGGAACAGGGGGGGCAACGTCCCAGTACTTC	CASSGTGGATSQYF
.	.	TRBJ2-3	TRBV29-1	TGCAGCGTAGAAGACACAGATACGCAGTATTTT	CSVEDTDTQYF
.	TRBD1	TRBJ1-2	TRBV7-2	TGTGCCAGCAGCTACGGACAGGGGGAAGGCTACACCTTC	CASSYGQGEGYTF
.	TRBD1	TRBJ2-7	TRBV27	TGTGCCAGCAGAGATCGGGACAGTACCTACGAGCAGTACTTC	CASRDRDSTYEQYF
many	.	TRBJ1-5	TRBV30	TGTGCCTGGAGTCAAGGGAGGGATCAGCCCCAGCATTTT	CAWSQGRDQPQHF
many	TRBD1	TRBJ2-5	TRBV27	TGTGCCAGCAGTTTCAACAGGGGGGAGACCCAGTACTTC	CASSFNRGETQYF
.	.	TRBJ2-1	TRBV9	TGTGCCAGCAGCGTAGATGTAGGTGAGCAGTTCTTC	CASSVDVGEQFF
many	.	TRBJ2-3	TRBV5-1	TGCGCCAGCAGCTTTGGGCGGGAAACAGATACGCAGTATTTT	CASSFGRETDTQYF
many	TRBD2	TRBJ2-1	TRBV11-3	TGTGCCAGCACATTTCTAGCGGGTGAGCAGTTCTTC	CASTFLAGEQFF
many	TRBD2	TRBJ2-1	TRBV3-1	TGTGCCATTGGGACTAGCGGGAACAATGAGCAGTTCTTC	CAIGTSGNNEQFF
few	TRBD2	TRBJ2-5	TRBV18	TGTGCCAGCTCACCCCTAGGACTAGCCGGAGCATTCCAAGAGACCCAGTACTTC	CASSPLGLAGAFQETQYF
many	.	TRBJ2-7	TRBV6-1	TGTGCCAGCAATAACATCGGACATTCTAACTACGAGCAGTACTTC	CASNNIGHSNYEQYF
many	TRBD2	TRBJ2-3	TRBV3-1	TGTGCCAGCAGCCAAGGAGCGGGAGGGACGCAGTATTTT	CASSQGAGGTQYF
many	TRBD2	TRBJ2-5	TRBV7-3	TGTGCCAGCAGCCCGGGACTAGCGGGATCTGAAGAGACCCAGTACTTC	CASSPGLAGSEETQYF
.	TRBD2	TRBJ2-7	TRBV5-1	TGCGCCAGCAGCTTGGATTGGCGGGAGGCCTACGAGCAGTACTTC	CASSLDWREAYEQYF